This TCR beta chain is drawn from a study of cytomegalovirus exposure and HLA in healthy donors. The study, taken as a whole, reports: Cytomegalovirus status was reportedly diagnosed by the classifier with high sensitivity and specificity. The study designated 150 or so TCR beta chains cytomegalovirus-associated.

The protocol was immunoSEQ multiplex PCR, while the TCRdb copy is restricted to in-frame clones and leaves out a portion. The sample carries about 160,000 clones, 80% to 90% recorded once. With regard to this clone: Its antigen remains unidentified.

Trimming took 4 bases from V and 0 from J, leaving 9 bases between them. Germline CDR1 is SGHNT and CDR2 is YENEEA. The CDR3 contains 15 residues. From the roughly 110-subject validation cohort, which was separate from the approximately 700-subject first cohort, the donors were drawn. The source material was PBMCs. This chain links TRBV11-3 with TRBJ2-2; D might be TRBD2 (6 bases). The source of this sequence is a woman aged 25 to 39 in good health and CMV-seronegative. The CDR3 protein is CASSSGLTNTGELFF. The CDR3 bases are TGTGCCAGCAGCTCGGGACTGACGAACACCGGGGAGCTGTTTTTT.